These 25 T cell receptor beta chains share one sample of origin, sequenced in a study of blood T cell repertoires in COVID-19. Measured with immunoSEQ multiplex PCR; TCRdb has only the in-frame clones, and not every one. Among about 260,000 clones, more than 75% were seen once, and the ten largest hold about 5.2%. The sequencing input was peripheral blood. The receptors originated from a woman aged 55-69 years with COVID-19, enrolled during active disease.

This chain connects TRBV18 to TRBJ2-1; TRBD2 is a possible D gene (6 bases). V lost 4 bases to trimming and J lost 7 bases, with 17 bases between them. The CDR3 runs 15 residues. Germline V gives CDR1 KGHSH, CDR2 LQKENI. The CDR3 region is CASSRAGRSANEQFF. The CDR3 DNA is TGTGCCAGCTCACGGGCGGGACGATCGGCTAATGAGCAGTTCTTC.

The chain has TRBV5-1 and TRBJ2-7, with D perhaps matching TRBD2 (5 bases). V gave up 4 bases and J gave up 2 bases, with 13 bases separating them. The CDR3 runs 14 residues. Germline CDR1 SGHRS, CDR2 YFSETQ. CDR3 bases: TGCGCCAGCAGCGTGGACGGACTGACCTACGAGCAGTACTTC. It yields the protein CASSVDGLTYEQYF.

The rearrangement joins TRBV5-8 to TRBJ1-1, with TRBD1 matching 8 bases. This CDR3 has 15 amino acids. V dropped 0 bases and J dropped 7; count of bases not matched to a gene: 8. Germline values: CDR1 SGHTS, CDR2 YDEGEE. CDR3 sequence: CASSLDAGQGREAFF. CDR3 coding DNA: TGTGCCAGCAGCTTGGACGCCGGACAGGGACGTGAAGCTTTCTTT. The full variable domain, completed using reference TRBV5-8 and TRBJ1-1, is EAGVTQSPTHLIKTRGQQATLRCSPISGHTSVYWYQQALGLGLQFLLWYDEGEERNRGNFPPRFSGRQFPNYSSELNVNALELEDSALYLCASSLDAGQGREAFFGQGTRLTVV.

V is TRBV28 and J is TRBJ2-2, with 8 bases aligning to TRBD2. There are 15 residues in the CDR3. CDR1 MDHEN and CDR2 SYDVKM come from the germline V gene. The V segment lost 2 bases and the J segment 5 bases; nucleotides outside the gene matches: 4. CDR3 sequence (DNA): TGTGCCAGCAGTTTAGGCGGGGGGAAAACCGGGGAGCTGTTTTTT. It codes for CASSLGGGKTGELFF. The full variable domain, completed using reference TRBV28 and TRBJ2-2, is DVKVTQSSRYLVKRTGEKVFLECVQDMDHENMFWYRQDPGLGLRLIYFSYDVKMKEKGDIPEGYSVSREKKERFSLILESASTNQTSMYLCASSLGGGKTGELFFGEGSRLTVL.

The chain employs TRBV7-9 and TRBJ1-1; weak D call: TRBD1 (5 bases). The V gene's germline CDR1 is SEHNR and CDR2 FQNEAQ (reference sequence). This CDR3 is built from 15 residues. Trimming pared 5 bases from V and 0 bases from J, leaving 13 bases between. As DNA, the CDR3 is TGTGCCAGCAGCCCCCTGGCAGGGCTGAACACTGAAGCTTTCTTT. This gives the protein CASSPLAGLNTEAFF.

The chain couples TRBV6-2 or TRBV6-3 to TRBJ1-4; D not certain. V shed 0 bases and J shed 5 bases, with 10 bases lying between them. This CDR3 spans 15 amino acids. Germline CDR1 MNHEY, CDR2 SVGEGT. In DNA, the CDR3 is TGTGCCAGCAGTTACTCGGGCCAGCAGAATGAAAAACTGTTTTTT. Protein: CASSYSGQQNEKLFF.

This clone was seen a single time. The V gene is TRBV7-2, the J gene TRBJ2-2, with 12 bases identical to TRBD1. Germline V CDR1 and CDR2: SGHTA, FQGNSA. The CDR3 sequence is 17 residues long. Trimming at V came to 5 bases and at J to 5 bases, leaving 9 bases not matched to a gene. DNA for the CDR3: TGTGCCAGCAGCCGCCCTCCGGGACAGGGGGCGACCGGGGAGCTGTTTTTT. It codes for CASSRPPGQGATGELFF.

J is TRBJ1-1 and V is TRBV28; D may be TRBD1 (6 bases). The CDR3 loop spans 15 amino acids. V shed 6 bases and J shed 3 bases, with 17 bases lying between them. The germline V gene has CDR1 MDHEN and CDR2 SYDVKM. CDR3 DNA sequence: TGTGCCAGCAGGGCTAACGAGGGGGAATACACTGAAGCTTTCTTT. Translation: CASRANEGEYTEAFF.

This chain's CDR3 is CASSIGPGNYGYTF. DNA for the CDR3: TGTGCCAGTAGTATCGGGCCGGGGAACTATGGCTACACCTTC. The gene calls are TRBV19 and TRBJ1-2; D is undetermined. Trimming stripped 3 bases from V and 2 bases from J, with 10 bases between. CDR1 is LNHDA and CDR2 is SQIVND in the germline V gene (reference sequence). This CDR3 contains 14 residues.

The CDR3 DNA sequence: TGTGCCAGCAGGATTAGCGGGAGACACGAGCAGTACTTC. Its translation is CASRISGRHEQYF. The rearrangement links TRBV28 to TRBJ2-7; 9 nucleotides align to TRBD2. CDR3 length: 13 residues. V lost 6 bases to trimming and J lost 5 bases; unmatched junction nucleotides: 5. CDR1 is MDHEN, CDR2 SYDVKM, per germline.

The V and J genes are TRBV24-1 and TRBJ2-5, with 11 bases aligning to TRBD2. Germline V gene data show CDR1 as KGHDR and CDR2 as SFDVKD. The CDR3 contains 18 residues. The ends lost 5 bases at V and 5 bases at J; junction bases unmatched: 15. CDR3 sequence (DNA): TGTGCCACCAGTGCGGTAGCGGGAGGGCCTAGTATATTGGAGACCCAGTACTTC. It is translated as CATSAVAGGPSILETQYF.

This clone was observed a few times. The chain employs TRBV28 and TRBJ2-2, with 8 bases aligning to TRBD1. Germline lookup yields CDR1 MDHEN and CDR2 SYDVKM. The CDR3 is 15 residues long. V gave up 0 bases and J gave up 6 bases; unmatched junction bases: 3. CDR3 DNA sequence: TGTGCCAGCAGTTTATGGGACAGGGAATCCGGGGAGCTGTTTTTT. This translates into CASSLWDRESGELFF.

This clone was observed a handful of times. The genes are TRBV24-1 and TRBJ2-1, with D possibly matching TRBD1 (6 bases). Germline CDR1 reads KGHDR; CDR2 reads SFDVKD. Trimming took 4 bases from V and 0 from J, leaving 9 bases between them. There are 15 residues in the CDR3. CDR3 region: CATSDLDSSYNEQFF. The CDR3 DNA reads TGTGCCACCAGTGACTTGGACAGCTCCTACAATGAGCAGTTCTTC.

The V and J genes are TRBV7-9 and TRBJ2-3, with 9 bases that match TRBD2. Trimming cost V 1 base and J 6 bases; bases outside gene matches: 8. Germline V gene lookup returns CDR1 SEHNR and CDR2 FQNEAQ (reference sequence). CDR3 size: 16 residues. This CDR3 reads CASSLVGGRAVDTQYF. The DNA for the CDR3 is TGTGCCAGCAGCTTAGTGGGCGGGAGGGCCGTGGATACGCAGTATTTT.

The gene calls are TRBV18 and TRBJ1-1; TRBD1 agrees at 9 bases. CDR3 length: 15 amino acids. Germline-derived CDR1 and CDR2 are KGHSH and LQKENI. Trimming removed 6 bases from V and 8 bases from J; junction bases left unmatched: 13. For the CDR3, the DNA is TGTGCCAGCTCGCCGGGACAGGGAGGTTCGGTGGAAGCTTTCTTT. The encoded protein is CASSPGQGGSVEAFF.

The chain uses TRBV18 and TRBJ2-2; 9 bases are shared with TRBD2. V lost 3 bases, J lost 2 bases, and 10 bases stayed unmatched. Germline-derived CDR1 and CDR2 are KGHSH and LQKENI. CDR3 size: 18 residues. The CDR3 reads CASSPLRGLAGNTGELFF. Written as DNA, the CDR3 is TGTGCCAGCTCACCCCTCCGGGGTCTAGCGGGAAACACCGGGGAGCTGTTTTTT.

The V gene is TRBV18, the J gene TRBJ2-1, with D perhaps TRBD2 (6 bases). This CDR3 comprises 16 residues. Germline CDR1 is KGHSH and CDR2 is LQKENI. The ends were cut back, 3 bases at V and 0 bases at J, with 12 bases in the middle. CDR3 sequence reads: CASSPKTRSSYNEQFF. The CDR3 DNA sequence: TGTGCCAGCTCACCTAAGACTAGGAGCTCCTACAATGAGCAGTTCTTC.

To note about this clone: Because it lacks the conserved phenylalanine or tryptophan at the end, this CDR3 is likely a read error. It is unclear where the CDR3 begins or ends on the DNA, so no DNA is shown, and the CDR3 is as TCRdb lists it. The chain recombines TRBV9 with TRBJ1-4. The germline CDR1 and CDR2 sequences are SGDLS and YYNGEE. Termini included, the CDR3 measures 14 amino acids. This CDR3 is CASSVAPGGPLFFS.

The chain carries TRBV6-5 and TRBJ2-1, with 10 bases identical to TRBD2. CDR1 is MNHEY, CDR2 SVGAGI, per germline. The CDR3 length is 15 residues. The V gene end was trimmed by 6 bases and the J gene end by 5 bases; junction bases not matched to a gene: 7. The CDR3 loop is CASRRSGRINNEQFF. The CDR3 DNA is TGTGCCAGCAGACGTAGCGGGAGGATTAACAATGAGCAGTTCTTC.

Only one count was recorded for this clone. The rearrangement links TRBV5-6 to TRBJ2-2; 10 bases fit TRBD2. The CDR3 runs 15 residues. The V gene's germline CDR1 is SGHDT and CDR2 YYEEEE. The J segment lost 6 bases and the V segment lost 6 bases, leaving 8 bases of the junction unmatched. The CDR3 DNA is TGTGCCAGCAACCCAGCAGCGGGAGGGCCCGGGGAGCTGTTTTTT. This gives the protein CASNPAAGGPGELFF. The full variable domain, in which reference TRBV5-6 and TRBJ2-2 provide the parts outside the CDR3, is DAGVTQSPTHLIKTRGQQVTLRCSPKSGHDTVSWYQQALGQGPQFIFQYYEEEERQRGNFPDRFSGHQFPNYSSELNVNALLLGDSALYLCASNPAAGGPGELFFGEGSRLTVL.

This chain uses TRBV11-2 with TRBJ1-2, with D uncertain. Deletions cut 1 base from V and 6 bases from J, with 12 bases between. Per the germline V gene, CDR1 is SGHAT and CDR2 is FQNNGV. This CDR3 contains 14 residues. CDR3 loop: CASSLGVLEDGYTF. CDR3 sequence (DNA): TGTGCCAGCAGCTTAGGGGTGTTGGAGGATGGCTACACCTTC.

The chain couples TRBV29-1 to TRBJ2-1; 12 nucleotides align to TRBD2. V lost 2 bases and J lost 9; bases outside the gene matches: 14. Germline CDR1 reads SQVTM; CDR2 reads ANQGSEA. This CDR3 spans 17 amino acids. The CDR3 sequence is CSVEWTSGAVGWAEQFF. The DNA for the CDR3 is TGCAGCGTTGAATGGACTAGCGGGGCTGTAGGGTGGGCTGAGCAGTTCTTC.

The CDR3 DNA follows: TGTGCCAGCAGCCCTGCGCCGCGATATACGCAGTATTTT. It yields the protein CASSPAPRYTQYF. The rearrangement joins TRBV7-3 to TRBJ2-3; D ambiguous. The length of the CDR3 is 13 residues. Trimming cost V 5 bases and J 7 bases, with 13 bases left between them. CDR1 is SGHTA, CDR2 FQGTGA, per germline. The variable domain in full, with the rest retrieved from reference TRBV7-3 and TRBJ2-3, is GAGVSQTPSNKVTEKGKYVELRCDPISGHTALYWYRQSLGQGPEFLIYFQGTGAADDSGLPNDRFFAVRPEGSVSTLKIQRTERGDSAVYLCASSPAPRYTQYFGPGTRLTVL.

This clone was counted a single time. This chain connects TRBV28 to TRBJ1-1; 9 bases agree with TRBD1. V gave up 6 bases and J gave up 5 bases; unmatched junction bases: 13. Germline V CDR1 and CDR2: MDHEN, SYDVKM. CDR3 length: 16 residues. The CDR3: CASRHHRGQLRTEAFF. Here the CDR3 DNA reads TGTGCCAGCAGACACCACAGGGGGCAGCTGAGGACTGAAGCTTTCTTT.

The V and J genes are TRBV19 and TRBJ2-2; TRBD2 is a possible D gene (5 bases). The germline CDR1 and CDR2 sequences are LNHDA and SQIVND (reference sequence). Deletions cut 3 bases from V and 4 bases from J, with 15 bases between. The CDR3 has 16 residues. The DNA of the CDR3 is TGTGCCAGTAGTATGGGAGTGGGCGCGGGCACCGGGGAGCTGTTTTTT. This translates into CASSMGVGAGTGELFF.